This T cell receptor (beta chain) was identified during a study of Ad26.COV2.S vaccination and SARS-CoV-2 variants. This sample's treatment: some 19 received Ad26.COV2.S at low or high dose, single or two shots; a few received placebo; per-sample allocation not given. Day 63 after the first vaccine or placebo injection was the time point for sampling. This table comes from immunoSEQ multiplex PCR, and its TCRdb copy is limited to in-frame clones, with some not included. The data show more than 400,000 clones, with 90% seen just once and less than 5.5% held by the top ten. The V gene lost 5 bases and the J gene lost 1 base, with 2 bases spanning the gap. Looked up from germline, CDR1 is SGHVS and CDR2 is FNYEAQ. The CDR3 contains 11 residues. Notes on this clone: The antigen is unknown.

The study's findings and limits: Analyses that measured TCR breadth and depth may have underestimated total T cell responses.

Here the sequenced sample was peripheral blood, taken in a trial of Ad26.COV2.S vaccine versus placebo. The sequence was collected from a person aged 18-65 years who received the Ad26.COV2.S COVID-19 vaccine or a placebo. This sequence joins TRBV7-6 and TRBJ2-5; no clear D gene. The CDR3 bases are TGTGCCAGCAGCCCCCAAGAGACCCAGTACTTC. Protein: CASSPQETQYF.